The 17 T cell receptor beta chains below come from one sample, sequenced in a study of beta chain features in type 1 diabetes. Every bit of the isolated RNA underwent reverse transcription, so sequencing read expressed TCRB transcripts. Produced via immunoSEQ multiplex PCR; TCRdb's table is partial and in-frame only. The repertoire consists of almost 350,000 clones, with 7% to 9% occurring once and the leading ten covering 0.44%. The specimen was central memory CD4+ T cells from blood. The receptors were sampled from a woman in her late teens or twenties in good health.

Comment on this clone: A much larger clone sits a single nucleotide away, making a read error possible. CDR3 sequence reads: CAIRGGSSGGYEQYF. As DNA, the CDR3 is TGTGCCATCAGGGGAGGGTCCAGCGGGGGATACGAGCAGTACTTC. The chain couples TRBV10-3 to TRBJ2-7; TRBD2 aligns across 8 bases. This CDR3 has 15 amino acids. From germline, CDR1 is ENHRY and CDR2 SYGVKD. J gave up 4 bases and V 6 bases, and 11 bases lay outside the gene matches.

This clone showed up just a few times. This sequence joins TRBV7-6 and TRBJ2-7, with TRBD2 matching over 9 bases. Germline CDR1 reads SGHVS; CDR2 reads FNYEAQ. V lost 1 base to trimming and J lost 5 bases; unmatched junction nucleotides: 3. The CDR3 totals 14 residues. The CDR3 region has the DNA TGTGCCAGCAGCTTAGGCGGGAGGGTCGACGAGCAGTACTTC. Its translation is CASSLGGRVDEQYF.

The V and J genes are TRBV1 and TRBJ2-7; the tabulated D call, TRBD2, remains unverified against the DNA. TRBV1 is given as a pseudogene. The CDR3 runs 16 residues. The CDR3: CTSSRTRLAGPRGQYF. In DNA form, the CDR3 reads TGCACCAGCAGCCGAACCCGGCTAGCGGGACCCCGGGGGCAGTACTTC.

About this clone itself: A much larger clone sits a single nucleotide away, making a read error possible. The rearrangement joins TRBV2 to TRBJ2-7; 13 bases fit TRBD2. V shed 5 bases, J shed 3 bases, and the junction held 1 base outside the gene matches. CDR1 is SNHLY, CDR2 FYNNEI, per germline. This CDR3 has 14 amino acids. The CDR3 here is CASSTSGRDYEQYF. Here the CDR3 DNA reads TGTGCCAGCAGTACTAGCGGGAGGGACTACGAGCAGTACTTC. Full variable domain (outside the CDR3, taken from reference TRBV2 and TRBJ2-7): EPEVTQTPSHQVTQMGQEVILRCVPISNHLYFYWYRQILGQKVEFLVSFYNNEISEKSEIFDDQFSVERPDGSNFTLKIRSTKLEDSAMYFCASSTSGRDYEQYFGPGTRLTVT.

This clone was seen only a few times. The junction departs from the called germline gene at one end, perhaps through a read error. This sequence joins TRBV10-3 and TRBJ1-5, with a tentative D call TRBD1 (5 bases). The CDR3 consists of 14 residues. Germline V gene data show CDR1 as ENHRY and CDR2 as SYGVKD. CDR3 residues: CATSLTETNQPQHF. DNA for the CDR3: TGTGCCACCAGTTTGACAGAAACCAATCAGCCCCAGCATTTT.

This clone showed up many times. The J gene is TRBJ2-2, the V gene TRBV2; 7 positions agree with TRBD1. The CDR3 sequence is 15 residues long. The V gene's germline CDR1 is SNHLY and CDR2 FYNNEI. V was pared by 4 bases and J by 1 base, with 3 bases of the junction left unmatched. The CDR3 DNA reads TGTGCCAGCAGTGCGCGACAGGGGAACACCGGGGAGCTGTTTTTT. It is translated as CASSARQGNTGELFF.

Only a few counts were recorded for this clone. V and J are TRBV28 and TRBJ1-3, with D unresolved. The V end lost 5 bases, the J end lost 2 bases, and 10 bases lay between the germline ends. CDR3 length: 14 amino acids. In germline, CDR1 is MDHEN, CDR2 SYDVKM. CDR3 DNA: TGTGCCAGCAGTCTTGGACGCGCTGGAAACACCATATATTTT. This encodes CASSLGRAGNTIYF.

The chain is built from TRBV18 and TRBJ2-5, with D perhaps matching TRBD1 or TRBD2 (6 bases each). Germline V gives CDR1 KGHSH, CDR2 LQKENI. V lost 3 bases and J 2 bases, leaving 19 bases between the germline ends. This CDR3 spans 17 amino acids. The CDR3 region is CASSPGHQGGRQETQYF. DNA for the CDR3: TGTGCCAGCTCACCGGGACACCAAGGTGGGAGGCAAGAGACCCAGTACTTC.

The chain has TRBV6-1 and TRBJ1-1; possible D gene TRBD1, 6 bases. CDR3 size: 14 residues. Looked up from germline, CDR1 is MNHNS and CDR2 is SASEGT. Trimming pared 4 bases from V and 5 bases from J, leaving 14 bases between. The CDR3 bases are TGTGCCAGCAGTGTCCAGGGGAGTGGGACTGAAGCTTTCTTT. It translates to CASSVQGSGTEAFF.

The genes are TRBV7-3 and TRBJ2-1; no firm D call. The CDR3 spans 13 residues. Germline CDR1 and CDR2: SGHTA and FQGTGA. V lost 4 bases and J 10 bases, leaving 14 bases between the germline ends. This chain's CDR3 is CASSSSDVAEQFF. CDR3 nucleotides: TGTGCCAGCAGCTCCTCCGACGTCGCAGAGCAGTTCTTC.

In its sample, this clone was seen a few times. The chain carries TRBV13 and TRBJ2-5; D possibly corresponds to TRBD2 (6 bases). The CDR3 has 15 residues. Germline CDR1 reads PRHDT; CDR2 reads FYEKMQ (reference sequence). V shed 0 bases and J shed 8 bases, with 16 bases lying between them. The CDR3 here is CASSLGDIGGITQYF. The CDR3 bases are TGTGCCAGCAGCTTAGGGGACATCGGAGGGATTACCCAGTACTTC.

This clone appeared a few times. The rearrangement joins TRBV10-3 to TRBJ1-3; D is possibly TRBD1 (6 bases). The V and J ends lost 5 bases and 0 bases respectively, with 11 bases between them. Looked up from germline, CDR1 is ENHRY and CDR2 is SYGVKD. This CDR3 spans 15 amino acids. The CDR3 spells CAISNRDASGNTIYF. The DNA for the CDR3 is TGTGCCATCAGTAACAGGGATGCCTCTGGAAACACCATATATTTT.

V and J are TRBV29-1 and TRBJ1-2; possible D gene TRBD1, 6 bases. The CDR3 runs 17 residues. V lost 1 base and J 6 bases, leaving 24 bases between the germline ends. The V gene's germline CDR1 is SQVTM and CDR2 ANQGSEA. DNA of the CDR3: TGCAGCGTTGAAGGACCGAAGACCAGACAGGTACCGGATGGCTACACCTTC. Amino acid sequence: CSVEGPKTRQVPDGYTF.

Many counts were recorded for this clone. This sample includes further DNA sequences coding for the same CDR3. V gene TRBV15 combines with J gene TRBJ2-4, with unresolved D. CDR1 and CDR2 from the germline V gene are LNHNV and YYDKDF (reference sequence). The CDR3 runs 14 residues. Trimming cost V 0 bases and J 0 bases, with 3 bases left between them. The CDR3 nucleotides are TGTGCCACCAGCAGAGATTTAGCCAAAAACATTCAGTACTTC. It translates to CATSRDLAKNIQYF.

This clone came up many times. This sequence joins TRBV9 and TRBJ2-3; D is undetermined. The CDR3 is 12 amino acids. Germline loops: CDR1 SGDLS, CDR2 YYNGEE. Trimming left V 0 bases short and J 7 bases short, with 6 bases between. This chain's CDR3 is CASSVDENTQYF. CDR3 nucleotide sequence: TGTGCCAGCAGCGTAGATGAGAATACGCAGTATTTT.

In this sample, this clone turned up a few times. V and J are TRBV7-2 and TRBJ1-2, with 9 bases aligning to TRBD1. The CDR3 is 14 residues long. The trim removed 0 bases at V and 9 bases at J, leaving 5 bases unmatched. CDR1 and CDR2 from the germline V gene are SGHTA and FQGNSA. The CDR3 loop is CASSLAMDRGRYTF. The CDR3, as DNA: TGTGCCAGCAGCTTAGCGATGGACAGGGGTCGCTACACCTTC.

This clone has a handful of counts. The CDR3 here is CSVEEGVGPTYEQYF. Here the CDR3 DNA reads TGCAGCGTTGAAGAGGGAGTGGGACCAACCTACGAGCAGTACTTC. The genes are TRBV29-1 and TRBJ2-7; D possibly matches TRBD1 or TRBD2 (5 bases each). The germline V gene has CDR1 SQVTM and CDR2 ANQGSEA. The length of the CDR3 is 15 residues. The V gene lost 0 bases and the J gene lost 2 bases, with 14 bases spanning the gap.